Presented here are 11 T cell receptor beta chains from one specimen sequenced in a study of blood T cell repertoires in COVID-19. The protocol was immunoSEQ multiplex PCR, while the TCRdb copy is restricted to in-frame clones and leaves out a portion. Altogether over 130,000 clones are present, over 60% being singletons, with the ten largest covering under 6%. Sequences were obtained from peripheral blood. These receptors all come from a woman at least 80 years old with active or convalescent COVID-19.

There are a few counts of this clone. This rearrangement joins TRBV7-9 to TRBJ2-1; TRBD1 matches at 7 bases. Germline V gene sequence: CDR1 SEHNR, CDR2 FQNEAQ (reference sequence). The CDR3 totals 16 residues. J lost 5 bases, V lost 3 bases, and 10 bases had no gene match. This CDR3 reads CASSFLGATGHNEQFF. The CDR3 nucleotides are TGTGCCAGCAGCTTTCTAGGCGCGACAGGGCACAATGAGCAGTTCTTC.

The gene calls are TRBV1 and TRBJ2-1; the D call of TRBD2 is as the table states it, not checked on the DNA. TRBV1 is assigned pseudogene status. The CDR3 has 17 amino acids. CDR3 sequence (DNA): TGCACCAGCAGCCAAACACCTAGCGGGGGGCGGGTCCATGAGCAGTTCTTC. This codes for CTSSQTPSGGRVHEQFF.

The chain links TRBV28 to TRBJ1-2, with unresolved D. The CDR3 sequence is 16 residues long. Trimming left V 5 bases short and J 2 bases short, with 18 bases between. Germline V gene lookup returns CDR1 MDHEN and CDR2 SYDVKM. Written as DNA, the CDR3 is TGTGCCAGCAGTACCAAACCGGGTGTAGTGAACTATGGCTACACCTTC. This sequence encodes CASSTKPGVVNYGYTF.

The table lists this clone with a few counts. The V gene is TRBV5-1, the J gene TRBJ1-1; 9 bases are shared with TRBD1. With 0 bases clipped from V and 0 bases from J, the junction kept 6 bases outside the gene matches. This CDR3 has 17 amino acids. Germline-derived CDR1 and CDR2 are SGHRS and YFSETQ. CDR3 nucleotide sequence: TGCGCCAGCAGCTTGGGGGACAGGGAAAAAATGAACACTGAAGCTTTCTTT. It codes for CASSLGDREKMNTEAFF.

This rearrangement joins TRBV25-1 to TRBJ2-3; TRBD1 matches at 8 bases. Trimming at V came to 3 bases and at J to 1 base, leaving 0 bases not matched to a gene. Germline CDR1 is MGHDK and CDR2 is SYGVNS. The CDR3 has 14 residues. CDR3 sequence (DNA): TGTGCCAGCAGTGAGACAGGGGGCACAGATACGCAGTATTTT. It encodes CASSETGGTDTQYF. The variable domain in full, with the rest retrieved from reference TRBV25-1 and TRBJ2-3, is EADIYQTPRYLVIGTGKKITLECSQTMGHDKMYWYQQDPGMELHLIHYSYGVNSTEKGDLSSESTVSRIRTEHFPLTLESARPSHTSQYLCASSETGGTDTQYFGPGTRLTVL.

The DNA for the CDR3 is TGTGCCAGCAAGTCGGGGACTAGCGGCTCCTACAATGAGCAGTTCTTC. Encoded protein: CASKSGTSGSYNEQFF. The rearrangement joins TRBV9 to TRBJ2-1; 11 positions match TRBD2. V lost 6 bases, J lost 0 bases, and 5 bases stayed unmatched. The CDR3 loop spans 16 amino acids. Per the germline V gene, CDR1 is SGDLS and CDR2 is YYNGEE.

This clone was observed a single time. The chain uses TRBV15 and TRBJ2-1; a possible D gene is TRBD2 (6 bases). The CDR3 is made up of 18 amino acids. Per germline, CDR1 LNHNV and CDR2 YYDKDF (reference sequence). V was shortened by 3 bases and J by 5 bases, with 23 bases between the two germline ends. Here the CDR3 DNA reads TGTGCCACCAGCAGGGGGGGATCGTGGAGTAGTTTCCACAATGAGCAGTTCTTC. As protein: CATSRGGSWSSFHNEQFF.

This chain joins TRBV30 and TRBJ2-4; TRBD1 matches 7 bases. V shed 3 bases and J 0 bases; nucleotides not matched to a gene: 5. The germline CDR1 and CDR2 sequences are GTSNPN and SVGIG (reference sequence). This CDR3 region has 15 residues. CDR3 in amino acids: CAWSTGASAKNIQYF. The CDR3 DNA reads as TGTGCCTGGAGCACAGGGGCTTCAGCCAAAAACATTCAGTACTTC.

The J gene is TRBJ1-4, the V gene TRBV6-5; 11 nucleotides line up with TRBD1. V dropped 1 base and J dropped 8; count of bases not matched to a gene: 6. From germline, CDR1 is MNHEY and CDR2 SVGAGI. This CDR3 is built from 16 residues. The CDR3, as DNA: TGTGCCAGCAGTTACTTCCGGACAGGGGGCGGGGAAAAACTGTTTTTT. Translated: CASSYFRTGGGEKLFF.

The rearrangement joins TRBV6-1 to TRBJ2-5; the match to TRBD1 covers 9 bases. Germline lookup yields CDR1 MNHNS and CDR2 SASEGT. The CDR3 is 15 amino acids. J lost 2 bases, V lost 6 bases, and 7 bases had no gene match. CDR3: CASRHTGQGQETQYF. CDR3 in DNA: TGTGCCAGCAGGCATACTGGACAGGGGCAAGAGACCCAGTACTTC.

This rearrangement joins TRBV3-1 (or the pseudogene TRBV3-2) to TRBJ2-2; no clear D gene. The CDR3 length is 13 residues. Trimming took off 1 base at V and 5 bases at J, with 5 bases between the two ends. From germline, CDR1 is LGHDT and CDR2 YNNKEL (reference sequence). The CDR3 here is CASSQVPTGELFF. The CDR3 nucleotides read TGTGCCAGCAGCCAAGTCCCGACCGGGGAGCTGTTTTTT.